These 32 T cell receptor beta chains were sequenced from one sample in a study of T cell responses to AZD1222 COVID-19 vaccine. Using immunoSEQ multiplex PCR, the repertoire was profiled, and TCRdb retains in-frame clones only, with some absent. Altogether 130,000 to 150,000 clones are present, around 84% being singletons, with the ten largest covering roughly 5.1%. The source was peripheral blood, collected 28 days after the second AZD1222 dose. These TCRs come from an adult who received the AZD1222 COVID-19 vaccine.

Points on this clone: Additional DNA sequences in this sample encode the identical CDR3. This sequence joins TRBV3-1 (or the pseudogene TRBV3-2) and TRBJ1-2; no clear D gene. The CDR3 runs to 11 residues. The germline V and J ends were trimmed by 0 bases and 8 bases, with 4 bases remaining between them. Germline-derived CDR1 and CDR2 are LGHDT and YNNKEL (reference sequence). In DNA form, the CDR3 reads TGTGCCAGCAGCCAAGATGGAGGCTACACCTTC. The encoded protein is CASSQDGGYTF.

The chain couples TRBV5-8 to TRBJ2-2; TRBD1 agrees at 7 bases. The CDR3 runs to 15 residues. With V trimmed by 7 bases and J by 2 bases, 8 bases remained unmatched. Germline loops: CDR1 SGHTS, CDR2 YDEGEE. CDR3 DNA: TGTGCCAGCCAAGGGACAGTCTTTAACACCGGGGAGCTGTTTTTT. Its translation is CASQGTVFNTGELFF.

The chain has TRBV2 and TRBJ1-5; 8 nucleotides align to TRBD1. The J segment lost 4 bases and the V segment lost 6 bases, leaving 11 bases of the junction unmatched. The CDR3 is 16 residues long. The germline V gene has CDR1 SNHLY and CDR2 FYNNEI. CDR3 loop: CASRPNRGMGNQPQHF. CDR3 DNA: TGTGCCAGCAGGCCCAACAGGGGGATGGGGAATCAGCCCCAGCATTTT.

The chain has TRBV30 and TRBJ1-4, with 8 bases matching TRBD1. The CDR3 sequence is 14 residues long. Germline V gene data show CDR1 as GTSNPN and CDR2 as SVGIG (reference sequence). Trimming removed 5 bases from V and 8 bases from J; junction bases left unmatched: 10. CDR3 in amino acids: CAWGQGRVLEKLFF. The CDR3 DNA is TGTGCCTGGGGACAGGGTCGGGTGTTGGAAAAACTGTTTTTT. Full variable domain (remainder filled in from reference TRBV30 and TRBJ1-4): SQTIHQWPATLVQPVGSPLSLECTVEGTSNPNLYWYRQAAGRGLQLLFYSVGIGQISSEVPQNLSASRPQDRQFILSSKKLLLSDSGFYLCAWGQGRVLEKLFFGSGTQLSVL.

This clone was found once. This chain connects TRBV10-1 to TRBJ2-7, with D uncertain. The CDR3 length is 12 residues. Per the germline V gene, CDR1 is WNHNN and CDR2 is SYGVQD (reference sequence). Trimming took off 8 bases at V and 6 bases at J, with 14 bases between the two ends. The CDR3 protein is CASGNWGFEQYF. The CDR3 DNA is TGCGCCAGCGGAAATTGGGGATTCGAGCAGTACTTC.

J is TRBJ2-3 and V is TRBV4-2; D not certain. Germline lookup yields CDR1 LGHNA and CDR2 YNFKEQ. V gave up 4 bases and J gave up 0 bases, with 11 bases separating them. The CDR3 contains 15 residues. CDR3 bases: TGTGCCAGCAGCCCCTCCCCACATAGCACAGATACGCAGTATTTT. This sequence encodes CASSPSPHSTDTQYF.

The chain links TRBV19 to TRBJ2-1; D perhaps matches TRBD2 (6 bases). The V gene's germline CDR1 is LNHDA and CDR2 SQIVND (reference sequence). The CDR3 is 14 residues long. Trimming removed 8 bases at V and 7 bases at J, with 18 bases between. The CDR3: CASGRDFPFNEQFF. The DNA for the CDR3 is TGTGCCAGTGGTCGGGACTTCCCCTTTAATGAGCAGTTCTTC.

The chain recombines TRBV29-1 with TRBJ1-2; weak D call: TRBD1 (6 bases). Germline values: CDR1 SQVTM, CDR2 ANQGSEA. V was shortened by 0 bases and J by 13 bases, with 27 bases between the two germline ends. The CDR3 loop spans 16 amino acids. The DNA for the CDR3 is TGCAGCGTTGAAGATATGACAGCTTCAGGGGTCTATGAGCTCACCTTC. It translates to CSVEDMTASGVYELTF.

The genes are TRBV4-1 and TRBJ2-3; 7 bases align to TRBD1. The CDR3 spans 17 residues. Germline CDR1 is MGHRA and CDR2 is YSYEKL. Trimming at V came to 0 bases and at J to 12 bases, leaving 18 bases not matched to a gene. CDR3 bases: TGCGCCAGCAGCCAAGAAGAAACGTGGACAGGCCGAAAAACTCAGTATTTT. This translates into CASSQEETWTGRKTQYF.

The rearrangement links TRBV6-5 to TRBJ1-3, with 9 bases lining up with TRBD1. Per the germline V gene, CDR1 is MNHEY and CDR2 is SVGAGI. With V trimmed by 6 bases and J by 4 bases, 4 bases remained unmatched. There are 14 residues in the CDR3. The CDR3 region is CASSPTGGGNTIYF. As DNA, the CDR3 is TGTGCCAGCAGCCCGACAGGGGGAGGAAACACCATATATTTT.

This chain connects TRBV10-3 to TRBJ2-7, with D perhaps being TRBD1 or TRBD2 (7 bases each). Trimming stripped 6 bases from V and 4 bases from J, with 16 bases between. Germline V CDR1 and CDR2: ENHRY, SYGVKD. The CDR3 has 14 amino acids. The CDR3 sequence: CAISGTGEGYEQYF. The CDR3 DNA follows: TGTGCCATCAGCGGTACAGGGGAGGGGTACGAGCAGTACTTC.

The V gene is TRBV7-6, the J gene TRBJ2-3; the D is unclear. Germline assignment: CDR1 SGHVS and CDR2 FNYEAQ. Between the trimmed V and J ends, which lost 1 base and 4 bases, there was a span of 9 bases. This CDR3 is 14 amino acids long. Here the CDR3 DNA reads TGTGCCAGCAGCTTAGGTAGTGGGTCAGATACGCAGTATTTT. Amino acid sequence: CASSLGSGSDTQYF.

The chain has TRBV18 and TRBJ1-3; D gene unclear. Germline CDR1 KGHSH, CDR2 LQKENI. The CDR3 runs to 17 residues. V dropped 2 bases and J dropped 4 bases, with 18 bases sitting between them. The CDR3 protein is CASSPTTGGTGGNTIYF. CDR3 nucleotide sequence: TGTGCCAGCTCACCAACGACCGGCGGCACCGGAGGAAACACCATATATTTT.

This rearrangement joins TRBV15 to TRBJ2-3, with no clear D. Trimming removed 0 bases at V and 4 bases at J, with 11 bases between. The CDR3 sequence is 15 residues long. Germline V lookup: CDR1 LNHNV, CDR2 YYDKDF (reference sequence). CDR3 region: CATSRDTPGPDTQYF. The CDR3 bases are TGTGCCACCAGCAGAGACACCCCGGGTCCAGATACGCAGTATTTT.

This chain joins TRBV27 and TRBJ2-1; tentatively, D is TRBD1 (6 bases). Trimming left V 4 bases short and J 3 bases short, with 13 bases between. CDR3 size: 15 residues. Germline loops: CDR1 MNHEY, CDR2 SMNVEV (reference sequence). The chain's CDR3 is CASSYQGLSYNEQFF. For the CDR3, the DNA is TGTGCCAGCAGTTACCAGGGGCTTAGCTACAATGAGCAGTTCTTC.

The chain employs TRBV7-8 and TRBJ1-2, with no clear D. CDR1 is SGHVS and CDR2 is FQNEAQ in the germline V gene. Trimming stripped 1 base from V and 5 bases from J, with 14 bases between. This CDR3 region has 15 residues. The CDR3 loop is CASSLGVGLTYGYTF. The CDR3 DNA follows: TGTGCCAGCAGCTTAGGCGTTGGACTGACGTATGGCTACACCTTC.

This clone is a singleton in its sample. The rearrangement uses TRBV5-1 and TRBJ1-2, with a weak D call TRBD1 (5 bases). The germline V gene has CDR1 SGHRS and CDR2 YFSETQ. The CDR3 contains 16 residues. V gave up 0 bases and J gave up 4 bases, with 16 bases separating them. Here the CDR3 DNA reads TGCGCCAGCAGCTTGGGGAAGGGGCTGGTCGTCTATGGCTACACCTTC. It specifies CASSLGKGLVVYGYTF.

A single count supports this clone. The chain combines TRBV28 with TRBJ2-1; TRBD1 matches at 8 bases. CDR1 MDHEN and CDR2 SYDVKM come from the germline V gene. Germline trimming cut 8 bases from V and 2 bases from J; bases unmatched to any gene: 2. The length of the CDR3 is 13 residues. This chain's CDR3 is CASRGQAYNEQFF. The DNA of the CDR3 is TGTGCCAGCCGGGGACAGGCCTACAATGAGCAGTTCTTC.

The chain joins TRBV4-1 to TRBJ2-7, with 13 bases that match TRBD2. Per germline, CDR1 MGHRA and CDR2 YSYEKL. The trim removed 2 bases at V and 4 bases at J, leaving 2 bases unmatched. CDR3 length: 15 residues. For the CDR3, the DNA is TGCGCCAGCAGCCAACGACTAGCGGGAGGATACGAGCAGTACTTC. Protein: CASSQRLAGGYEQYF.

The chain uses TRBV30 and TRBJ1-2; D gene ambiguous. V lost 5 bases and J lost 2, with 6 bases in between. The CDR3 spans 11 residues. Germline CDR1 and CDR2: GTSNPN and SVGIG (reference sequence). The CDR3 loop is CAWSRNYGYTF. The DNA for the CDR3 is TGTGCCTGGTCGAGGAACTATGGCTACACCTTC.

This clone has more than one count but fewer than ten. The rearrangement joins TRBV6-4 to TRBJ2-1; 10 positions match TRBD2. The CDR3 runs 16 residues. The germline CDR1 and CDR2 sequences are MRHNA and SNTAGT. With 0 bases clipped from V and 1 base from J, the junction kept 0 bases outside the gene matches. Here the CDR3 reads CASSDSTSGSYNEQFF. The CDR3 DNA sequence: TGTGCCAGCAGTGACTCGACTAGCGGGTCCTACAATGAGCAGTTCTTC.

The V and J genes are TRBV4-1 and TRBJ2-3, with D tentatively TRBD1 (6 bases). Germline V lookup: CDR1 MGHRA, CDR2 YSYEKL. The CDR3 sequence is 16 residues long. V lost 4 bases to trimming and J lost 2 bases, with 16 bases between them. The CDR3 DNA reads TGCGCCAGCAGCCCCCTTGGACAGAGCTTCACAGATACGCAGTATTTT. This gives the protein CASSPLGQSFTDTQYF.

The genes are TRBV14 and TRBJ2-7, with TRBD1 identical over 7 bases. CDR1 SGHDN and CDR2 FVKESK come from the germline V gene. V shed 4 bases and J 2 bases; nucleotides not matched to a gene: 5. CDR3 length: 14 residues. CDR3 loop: CASSPTGSAYEQYF. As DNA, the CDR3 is TGTGCCAGCAGCCCGACAGGGTCAGCCTACGAGCAGTACTTC.

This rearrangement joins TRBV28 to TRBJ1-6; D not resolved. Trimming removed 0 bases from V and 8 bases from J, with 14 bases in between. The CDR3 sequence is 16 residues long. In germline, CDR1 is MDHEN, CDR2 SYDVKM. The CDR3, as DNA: TGTGCCAGCAGTTTATGGTTGCGGCGATTCGATTCACCCCTCCACTTT. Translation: CASSLWLRRFDSPLHF.

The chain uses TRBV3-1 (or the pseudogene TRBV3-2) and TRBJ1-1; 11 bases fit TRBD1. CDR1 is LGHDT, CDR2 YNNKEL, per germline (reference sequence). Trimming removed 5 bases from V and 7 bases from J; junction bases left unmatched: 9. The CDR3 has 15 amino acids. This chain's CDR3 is CASSIRGTGGGEAFF. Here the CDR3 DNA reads TGTGCCAGCAGCATCCGGGGGACAGGGGGAGGTGAAGCTTTCTTT.

CDR3 loop: CASSVAAEISYEQYF. CDR3 coding DNA: TGTGCCAGCAGTGTAGCAGCGGAGATCTCCTACGAGCAGTACTTC. V usage is TRBV6-1 and J usage is TRBJ2-7, with D possibly TRBD2 on 5 matching bases. V was shortened by 4 bases and J by 0 bases, with 13 bases between the two germline ends. The CDR3 consists of 15 residues. Germline-derived CDR1 and CDR2 are MNHNS and SASEGT.

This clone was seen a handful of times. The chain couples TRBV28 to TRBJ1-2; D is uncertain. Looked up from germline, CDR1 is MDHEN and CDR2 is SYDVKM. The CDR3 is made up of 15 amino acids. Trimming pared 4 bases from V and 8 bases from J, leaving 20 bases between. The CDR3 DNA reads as TGTGCCAGCAGTTCCCCCAGTCTGGGAATGGAGGGCTACACCTTC. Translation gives CASSSPSLGMEGYTF.

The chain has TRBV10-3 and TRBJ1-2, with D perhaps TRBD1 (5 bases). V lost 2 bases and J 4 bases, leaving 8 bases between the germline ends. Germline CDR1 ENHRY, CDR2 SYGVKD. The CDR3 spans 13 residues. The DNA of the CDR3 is TGTGCCATCAGTGAGGAAGGGACCTATGGCTACACCTTC. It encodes CAISEEGTYGYTF.

As DNA, the CDR3 is TGTGCCAGCTCACCAACCCTTCACTATGGCTACACCTTC. It encodes CASSPTLHYGYTF. The J gene is TRBJ1-2, the V gene TRBV18, with unresolved D. Per the germline V gene, CDR1 is KGHSH and CDR2 is LQKENI. V lost 2 bases and J lost 3, with 7 bases in between. The CDR3 contains 13 residues.

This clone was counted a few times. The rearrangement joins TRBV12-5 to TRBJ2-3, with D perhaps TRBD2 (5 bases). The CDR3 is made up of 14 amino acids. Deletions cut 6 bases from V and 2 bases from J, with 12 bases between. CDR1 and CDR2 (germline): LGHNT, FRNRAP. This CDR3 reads CASGTGRDTDTQYF. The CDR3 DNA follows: TGTGCTAGTGGGACGGGGAGAGACACAGATACGCAGTATTTT. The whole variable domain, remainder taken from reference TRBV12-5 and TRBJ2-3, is DARVTQTPRHKVTEMGQEVTMRCQPILGHNTVFWYRQTMMQGLELLAYFRNRAPLDDSGMPKDRFSAEMPDATLATLKIQPSEPRDSAVYFCASGTGRDTDTQYFGPGTRLTVL.

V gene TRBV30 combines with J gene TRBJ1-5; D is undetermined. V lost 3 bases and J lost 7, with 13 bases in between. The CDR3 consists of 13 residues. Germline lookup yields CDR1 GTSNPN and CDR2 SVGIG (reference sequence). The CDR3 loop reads CAWSMAPTQPQHF. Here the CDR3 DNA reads TGTGCCTGGAGCATGGCCCCTACCCAGCCCCAGCATTTT. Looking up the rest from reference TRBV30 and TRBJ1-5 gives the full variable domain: SQTIHQWPATLVQPVGSPLSLECTVEGTSNPNLYWYRQAAGRGLQLLFYSVGIGQISSEVPQNLSASRPQDRQFILSSKKLLLSDSGFYLCAWSMAPTQPQHFGDGTRLSIL.

The DNA for the CDR3 is TGCGCCAGCAGCCAAGACAGGGTGAACACTGAAGCTTTCTTT. It encodes CASSQDRVNTEAFF. The chain joins TRBV4-1 to TRBJ1-1, with D perhaps TRBD1 (5 bases). Germline V gives CDR1 MGHRA, CDR2 YSYEKL. CDR3 length equals 14 residues. The V end lost 0 bases, the J end lost 0 bases, and 5 bases lay between the germline ends.